A selection of T cell receptor beta chains follows, all from one sample in a study of blood T cells in healthy people across ages. TCRdb reanalysed the 5' RACE reads using MiXCR and keeps one entry per CDR3 protein. The sample comprises 750,000 to 950,000 distinct CDR3 sequences, roughly 29% of which are singletons, and around 9.6% rests with the top ten. The same data also went into a second study, on T cells of mothers and their children.

The sequenced sample was blood. The receptors were sampled from a woman aged 40 to 49 in good health. Both conserved end residues are part of each CDR3. The D gene is left open where the match is weak. Not all rows give a size; the values are once, few, many and, for expanded clones, a class.

TRBJ1-1 | TRBV18 | TRBD1 | many | CASSPETGGGLGAFF | TGTGCCAGCTCACCAGAAACAGGGGGCGGGCTAGGAGCTTTCTTT
TRBJ1-2 | TRBV4-1 | - | - | CASSQPPVGQAIRSPKLTIYGYTF | TGCGCCAGCAGCCAACCTCCAGTCGGGCAGGCGATTAGGAGCCCGAAACTCACAATCTATGGCTACACCTTC
TRBJ2-1 | TRBV20-1 | - | few | CSARPETDRQFF | TGCAGTGCTAGACCTGAAACAGACCGGCAGTTCTTC
TRBJ2-1 | TRBV11-2 | - | few | CASSLVGRVEYNEQFF | TGTGCCAGCAGCTTAGTGGGCAGGGTGGAGTACAATGAGCAGTTCTTC
TRBJ2-1 | TRBV5-1 | TRBD2 | - | CASSLAPSGGANEQFF | TGCGCCAGCAGCTTGGCCCCTAGCGGGGGGGCCAATGAGCAGTTCTTC
TRBJ2-5 | TRBV20-1 | - | many | CSARNLETQYF | TGCAGTGCTAGGAACCTTGAGACCCAGTACTTC
TRBJ2-7 | TRBV28 | - | many | CASLGLGAYEQYF | TGTGCCAGCTTGGGCCTAGGAGCCTACGAGCAGTACTTC
TRBJ2-7 | TRBV6-2/TRBV6-3 | - | - | CASTRRPYEQYF | TGTGCCAGTACGAGGAGGCCCTACGAGCAGTACTTC
TRBJ1-2 | TRBV12-3/TRBV12-4 | - | - | CASSRGSVYGYTF | TGTGCCAGCAGTCGGGGGTCTGTCTATGGCTACACCTTC
TRBJ1-2 | TRBV3-1 | - | few | CASSQASAAYYGCTF | TGTGCCAGCAGCCAAGCATCGGCAGCATACTATGGCTGCACCTTC
TRBJ1-4 | TRBV7-9 | - | many | CASSLASGPINEKLFF | TGTGCCAGCAGCTTAGCGTCGGGACCCATCAATGAAAAACTGTTTTTT
TRBJ2-7 | TRBV28 | TRBD2 | - | CASSLRLAGSYEQYF | TGTGCCAGCAGCCTTCGACTAGCGGGGTCCTACGAGCAGTACTTC
TRBJ2-2 | TRBV4-2 | TRBD2 | few | CASSQSGGGGPGELFF | TGTGCCAGCAGCCAATCTGGTGGCGGGGGGCCCGGGGAGCTGTTTTTT
TRBJ1-1 | TRBV20-1 | TRBD1 | - | CSALSGGTEAFF | TGCAGTGCCCTTTCAGGGGGCACTGAAGCTTTCTTT
TRBJ2-5 | TRBV7-9 | - | - | CASSSGPSNEQYF | TGTGCCAGCAGCTCGGGACCTTCCAATGAGCAGTACTTC
TRBJ1-6 | TRBV2 | - | once | CASSEEGNSPLHF | TGTGCCAGCAGTGAAGAAGGGAATTCACCCCTCCACTTT
TRBJ1-2 | TRBV5-6 | - | - | CASSLAQAGGGYTF | TGTGCCAGCAGCTTGGCGCAGGCCGGCGGGGGCTACACCTTC
TRBJ2-7 | TRBV7-2 | TRBD1 | many | CASSPGQVSEQYF | TGTGCCAGCAGCCCGGGACAGGTATCCGAGCAGTACTTC
TRBJ2-7 | TRBV29-1 | TRBD1 | - | CSILGQGYEQYF | TGCAGCATACTAGGACAGGGATACGAGCAGTACTTC
TRBJ2-7 | TRBV9 | TRBD2 | - | CVSSVTSGGSYEQYF | TGTGTCAGCAGCGTGACTAGCGGGGGATCCTACGAGCAGTACTTC
TRBJ1-5 | TRBV20-1 | - | few | CSARVSGSGNQPQHF | TGCAGTGCTAGAGTCTCAGGATCCGGCAATCAGCCCCAGCATTTT
TRBJ2-4 | TRBV5-1 | - | - | CASGLAGAAEGIQYF | TGCGCCAGCGGCTTGGCAGGAGCCGCCGAAGGCATTCAGTACTTC
TRBJ2-7 | TRBV7-8 | - | many | CASSSPRRGSRYEQYF | TGTGCCAGCAGCTCCCCCCGGCGGGGCAGTCGGTACGAGCAGTACTTC
TRBJ1-2 | TRBV5-1 | - | many | CASSLGANYGYTF | TGCGCCAGCAGCTTGGGTGCGAACTATGGCTACACCTTC
TRBJ1-5 | TRBV7-9 | - | few | CASSLPDNNQPQHF | TGTGCCAGCAGCTTACCGGACAACAATCAGCCCCAGCATTTT
TRBJ2-5 | TRBV28 | - | - | CASKKRTSQETQYF | TGTGCCAGCAAGAAGCGGACCTCCCAAGAGACCCAGTACTTC
TRBJ2-6 | TRBV5-1 | - | - | CASSSKTGTGANVLTF | TGCGCCAGCAGCTCTAAAACAGGGACTGGGGCCAACGTCCTGACTTTC
TRBJ2-4 | TRBV7-3 | TRBD1 | few | CASSQGTGTGGSRNIQYF | TGTGCCAGCAGCCAGGGCACGGGGACAGGGGGCTCCCGGAACATTCAGTACTTC
TRBJ1-2 | TRBV12-3/TRBV12-4 | - | many | CASSLILQGFGYTF | TGTGCCAGCAGTCTAATCCTCCAGGGGTTTGGCTACACCTTC
TRBJ2-1 | TRBV6-2/TRBV6-3 | TRBD1 | few | CASRTQGSSYNEQFF | TGTGCCAGCAGGACACAGGGGAGCTCCTACAATGAGCAGTTCTTC
TRBJ2-7 | TRBV6-1 | - | - | CASRGVYEQYF | TGTGCCAGCAGAGGGGTTTACGAGCAGTACTTC
TRBJ1-1 | TRBV6-6 | - | - | CASKLTSGVGAFF | TGTGCCAGCAAACTGACGTCTGGGGTGGGTGCTTTCTTT
TRBJ2-1 | TRBV6-4 | - | - | CASSAEDHAPYNEQFF | TGTGCCAGCAGTGCCGAGGACCACGCTCCTTACAATGAGCAGTTCTTC
TRBJ1-2 | TRBV20-1 | TRBD1 | - | CSAPDRGLRGYTF | TGCAGTGCGCCGGACAGGGGGCTGCGGGGCTACACCTTC
TRBJ2-7 | TRBV29-1 | - | many | CSVRTAFSYEQYF | TGCAGCGTTCGGACAGCATTCTCCTACGAGCAGTACTTC
TRBJ2-6 | TRBV7-2 | TRBD1 | few | CANSPVTGGRSGANVLTF | TGTGCCAACAGCCCAGTGACAGGGGGCCGCTCTGGGGCCAACGTCCTGACTTTC
TRBJ1-2 | TRBV15 | - | few | CATSRDPLTYGYTF | TGTGCCACCAGCAGAGATCCCCTCACGTATGGCTACACCTTC
TRBJ1-1 | TRBV28 | - | - | CASSLQWEAFF | TGTGCCAGCAGTCTACAGTGGGAAGCTTTCTTT